Presented here are 20 T cell receptor beta chains from one specimen sequenced in a study of blood T cell repertoires in COVID-19. Clones were sequenced by immunoSEQ multiplex PCR, and TCRdb holds only the in-frame ones, with some missing. The data contain hundreds of thousands of clones, 89% of them singletons. Sequenced sample: peripheral blood. The receptors come from a man aged 55 to 70 who had recovered from COVID-19.

The V call is TRBV5-1, the J call TRBJ1-1; D is possibly TRBD1 (6 bases). The length of the CDR3 is 15 residues. Trimming removed 4 bases from V and 6 bases from J, with 19 bases in between. The germline V gene encodes CDR1 SGHRS and CDR2 YFSETQ. CDR3 amino acids: CASSDPGAPYSEAFF. CDR3 nucleotides: TGCGCCAGCAGCGACCCAGGGGCCCCCTATTCTGAAGCTTTCTTT.

This clone appeared once. The J gene is TRBJ1-6, the V gene TRBV5-1, with D maybe TRBD1 (5 bases). Trimming took 0 bases from V and 8 from J, leaving 9 bases between them. Looked up from germline, CDR1 is SGHRS and CDR2 is YFSETQ. This CDR3 contains 14 residues. The CDR3 DNA sequence: TGCGCCAGCAGCTTGGTGGACACCTATTCACCCCTCCACTTT. Its protein product is CASSLVDTYSPLHF.

J is TRBJ1-1 and V is TRBV7-8; TRBD1 agrees at 7 bases. The CDR3 sequence is 13 residues long. Germline trimming cut 5 bases from V and 11 bases from J; bases unmatched to any gene: 11. The germline V gene has CDR1 SGHVS and CDR2 FQNEAQ. DNA of the CDR3: TGTGCCAGCAGCCTCGGACAGGCCGGGGGTGCTTTCTTT. It codes for CASSLGQAGGAFF. Full variable domain (rest looked up from reference TRBV7-8 and TRBJ1-1): GAGVSQSPRYKVAKRGQDVALRCDPISGHVSLFWYQQALGQGPEFLTYFQNEAQLDKSGLPSDRFFAERPEGSVSTLKIQRTQQEDSAVYLCASSLGQAGGAFFGQGTRLTVV.

This clone showed up just a few times. The J gene is TRBJ2-7, the V gene TRBV27, with 7 bases lining up with TRBD2. The V gene end was trimmed by 2 bases and the J gene end by 5 bases; junction bases not matched to a gene: 6. The CDR3 has 14 amino acids. Germline-derived CDR1 and CDR2 are MNHEY and SMNVEV (reference sequence). The DNA for the CDR3 is TGTGCCAGCAGTTTAGGGCGGGAGCTTCACGAGCAGTACTTC. Amino acid sequence: CASSLGRELHEQYF.

This clone was detected once. This rearrangement joins TRBV3-1 (or the pseudogene TRBV3-2) to TRBJ2-3; D gene ambiguous. From germline, CDR1 is LGHDT and CDR2 YNNKEL (reference sequence). There are 15 residues in the CDR3. Trimming cost V 6 bases and J 0 bases, with 13 bases left between them. The CDR3 coding sequence is TGTGCCAGCAGTACTGAACGTTCCAGCACAGATACGCAGTATTTT. It codes for CASSTERSSTDTQYF.

This clone was observed once. The J gene is TRBJ2-5, the V gene TRBV5-1; TRBD2 agrees at 10 bases. Germline CDR1 SGHRS, CDR2 YFSETQ. This CDR3 comprises 16 residues. V lost 4 bases to trimming and J lost 5 bases; unmatched junction nucleotides: 11. DNA for the CDR3: TGCGCCAGCAGCAAAGGACTAGCGGCTCTCGGCGAGACCCAGTACTTC. It encodes CASSKGLAALGETQYF.

The chain couples TRBV3-1 (or the pseudogene TRBV3-2) to TRBJ1-5; 8 nucleotides line up with TRBD1. Germline V gene data show CDR1 as LGHDT and CDR2 as YNNKEL (reference sequence). After removal of 5 bases from V and 9 bases from J, the junction contained 9 bases not matched to a gene. The CDR3 contains 14 residues. The CDR3 nucleotides read TGTGCCAGCAGCTCCGGGACAGGTCCGATGCCCCAGCATTTT. It codes for CASSSGTGPMPQHF.

The CDR3 sequence is CASTGLAGQETQYF. CDR3 sequence (DNA): TGTGCCAGCACGGGACTAGCGGGCCAAGAGACCCAGTACTTC. J is TRBJ2-5 and V is TRBV2; 12 bases fit TRBD2. Germline trimming cut 7 bases from V and 1 base from J; bases unmatched to any gene: 1. The germline CDR1 and CDR2 sequences are SNHLY and FYNNEI. The CDR3 sequence is 14 residues long.

V gene TRBV6-5 combines with J gene TRBJ1-2; the match to TRBD1 covers 9 bases. Losses at the gene ends were 5 bases for V and 8 bases for J; bases not matched to a gene: 6. The CDR3 extends over 13 amino acids. From germline, CDR1 is MNHEY and CDR2 SVGAGI. CDR3 in amino acids: CASSTQGAKGYTF. In DNA, the CDR3 is TGTGCCAGCAGTACACAGGGGGCTAAAGGCTACACCTTC.

The chain recombines TRBV3-1 (or the pseudogene TRBV3-2) with TRBJ1-3; 7 bases map to TRBD1. Germline-derived CDR1 and CDR2 are LGHDT and YNNKEL (reference sequence). V was clipped by 3 bases and J by 0 bases; unmatched bases: 11. This CDR3 is built from 18 residues. CDR3 loop: CASSHQGSTGLSGNTIYF. The CDR3 nucleotides read TGTGCCAGCAGCCATCAAGGATCGACAGGGCTCTCTGGAAACACCATATATTTT.

The V gene is TRBV27, the J gene TRBJ2-5, with D possibly matching TRBD2 (6 bases). V gave up 5 bases and J gave up 5 bases, with 15 bases separating them. Germline assignment: CDR1 MNHEY and CDR2 SMNVEV (reference sequence). This CDR3 has 14 residues. The DNA of the CDR3 is TGTGCCAGCAGTAAAAGGCGGGACCGGGAGACCCAGTACTTC. As protein: CASSKRRDRETQYF.

CDR3 coding DNA: TGTGCCAGCAGCTTGGAGGCTAGCGGGAGGACAGATACGCAGTATTTT. The encoded protein is CASSLEASGRTDTQYF. The rearrangement joins TRBV5-8 to TRBJ2-3; 11 bases align to TRBD2. The CDR3 sequence is 16 residues long. The J segment lost 3 bases and the V segment lost 0 bases, leaving 3 bases of the junction unmatched. Germline values: CDR1 SGHTS, CDR2 YDEGEE. Full variable domain (outside the CDR3, taken from reference TRBV5-8 and TRBJ2-3): EAGVTQSPTHLIKTRGQQATLRCSPISGHTSVYWYQQALGLGLQFLLWYDEGEERNRGNFPPRFSGRQFPNYSSELNVNALELEDSALYLCASSLEASGRTDTQYFGPGTRLTVL.

This clone was recorded a few times. This chain links TRBV28 with TRBJ1-5; TRBD1 aligns across 7 bases. V gave up 11 bases and J gave up 0 bases; unmatched junction bases: 7. Germline loops: CDR1 MDHEN, CDR2 SYDVKM. CDR3 length: 14 amino acids. The CDR3 DNA reads as TGTGCCGGTCAGACAGGGCGTAGCAATCAGCCCCAGCATTTT. Amino acids: CAGQTGRSNQPQHF.

V and J are TRBV18 and TRBJ1-5; D ambiguous. Germline CDR1 and CDR2: KGHSH and LQKENI. With 2 bases removed from V and 6 bases from J, the gap between germline ends came to 11 bases. This CDR3 is built from 14 residues. The CDR3 protein is CASSPGEVFQPQHF. DNA of the CDR3: TGTGCCAGCTCACCAGGGGAGGTTTTTCAGCCCCAGCATTTT.

The CDR3, as DNA: TGTGCCAGCAGGGGATCCGGGACAGGGGGCGTGGGCTACACCTTC. Its translation: CASRGSGTGGVGYTF. The V call is TRBV6-5, the J call TRBJ1-2; 12 positions agree with TRBD1. Germline assignment: CDR1 MNHEY and CDR2 SVGAGI. V was pared by 6 bases and J by 8 bases, with 10 bases of the junction left unmatched. There are 15 residues in the CDR3.

This clone was seen just once. The rearrangement joins TRBV30 to TRBJ2-5; perhaps TRBD1 as D (6 bases). The CDR3 spans 14 residues. Germline V CDR1 and CDR2: GTSNPN, SVGIG (reference sequence). With 1 base removed from V and 4 bases from J, the gap between germline ends came to 13 bases. CDR3 residues: CAWSETGSRETQYF. CDR3 DNA: TGTGCCTGGAGTGAAACAGGGAGTAGAGAGACCCAGTACTTC.

Of note for this clone: The sample has other DNA sequences that encode this CDR3 too. The rearrangement uses TRBV7-9 and TRBJ2-7; D not certain. The length of the CDR3 is 14 residues. Germline CDR1 is SEHNR and CDR2 is FQNEAQ (reference sequence). Trimming removed 3 bases at V and 0 bases at J, with 9 bases between. CDR3 loop: CASSFTTGSYEQYF. In DNA form, the CDR3 reads TGTGCCAGCAGCTTTACGACTGGCTCCTACGAGCAGTACTTC.

The table lists this clone with a count of one. The rearrangement joins TRBV19 to TRBJ1-5; D gene uncertain. Trimming stripped 1 base from V and 6 bases from J, with 7 bases between. The CDR3 covers 13 residues. Germline V gene lookup returns CDR1 LNHDA and CDR2 SQIVND (reference sequence). DNA for the CDR3: TGTGCCAGTAGTATAGCGGAGGGTCAGCCCCAGCATTTT. It encodes CASSIAEGQPQHF. Supplemented by reference TRBV19 and TRBJ1-5, the full variable domain reads DGGITQSPKYLFRKEGQNVTLSCEQNLNHDAMYWYRQDPGQGLRLIYYSQIVNDFQKGDIAEGYSVSREKKESFPLTVTSAQKNPTAFYLCASSIAEGQPQHFGDGTRLSIL.

The genes are TRBV4-3 and TRBJ1-2, with 12 bases lining up with TRBD1. V lost 3 bases, J lost 8 bases, and 10 bases stayed unmatched. The CDR3 runs 16 residues. The germline V gene encodes CDR1 LGHNA and CDR2 YSLEER. The CDR3, as DNA: TGCGCCAGCAGCCAGACCGCATCCGGGACAGGGGGCGGCTACACCTTC. Protein: CASSQTASGTGGGYTF.

This clone was counted only a few times. The chain uses TRBV4-1 and TRBJ1-3, with D possibly being TRBD1 (6 bases). Germline CDR1 and CDR2: MGHRA and YSYEKL. V lost 1 base and J lost 4, with 17 bases in between. The CDR3 totals 17 residues. CDR3: CASSQAVPGQQGNTIYF. DNA of the CDR3: TGCGCCAGCAGCCAAGCAGTCCCGGGACAACAGGGAAACACCATATATTTT.